This is a list of T cell receptor beta chains from one sample in a study of beta chain features in type 1 diabetes. TCRdb keeps only in-frame clones here, not all; method: immunoSEQ multiplex PCR. The sample has about 370,000 clones; approximately 15% are singletons. Sample: naive CD4+ T cells from blood. The receptors were gathered from a woman aged 18-29 years in good health. CDR3s include the opening cysteine and the closing phenylalanine or tryptophan. D genes are given only for firm matches. Where a row states a size, it is once, few, many or the class of an expanded clone; other rows omit it.

clone size	V gene	J gene	D gene	CDR3 protein	CDR3 DNA
few	TRBV18	TRBJ2-7	TRBD1	CASSPVKGQTVYEQYF	TGTGCCAGCTCACCAGTTAAGGGACAGACCGTCTACGAGCAGTACTTC
-	TRBV11-2	TRBJ2-5	TRBD2	CASSRRLAGVGRETQYF	TGTGCCAGCAGCCGGAGGCTAGCGGGAGTCGGTCGGGAGACCCAGTACTTC
-	TRBV18	TRBJ2-5	TRBD2	CASSPLAGGGETQYF	TGTGCCAGCTCCCCTCTAGCGGGAGGCGGAGAGACCCAGTACTTC
-	TRBV9	TRBJ2-5	-	CASSVTGLARRVQETQYF	TGTGCCAGCAGCGTAACCGGGCTAGCCCGGAGGGTCCAAGAGACCCAGTACTTC
few	TRBV6-1	TRBJ2-1	TRBD2	CASSDAASGRNEQFF	TGTGCCAGCAGTGACGCCGCTAGCGGGAGGAATGAGCAGTTCTTC
few	TRBV28	TRBJ2-7	-	CASSPPTARHEQYF	TGTGCCAGCAGTCCGCCGACAGCCAGGCACGAGCAGTACTTC
few	TRBV7-2	TRBJ2-3	-	CASSPVTDTQYF	TGTGCCAGCAGCCCTGTCACAGATACGCAGTATTTT
few	TRBV4-2	TRBJ1-1	-	CASSPDQNTEAFF	TGTGCCAGCAGCCCAGACCAGAACACTGAAGCTTTCTTT
-	TRBV29-1	TRBJ2-3	TRBD2	CSVGLAGVVNTQYF	TGCAGCGTAGGACTAGCGGGAGTGGTAAATACGCAGTATTTT
-	TRBV7-8	TRBJ1-4	TRBD1	CASSFIPGQGDEKLFF	TGTGCCAGCAGCTTTATCCCGGGACAGGGTGATGAAAAACTGTTTTTT
-	TRBV7-9	TRBJ2-3	-	CASSLRGGGTDTQYF	TGTGCCAGCAGCCTTCGAGGGGGGGGGACAGATACGCAGTATTTT
few	TRBV5-6	TRBJ2-6	-	CASSLGGARANVLTF	TGTGCCAGCAGCCTTGGGGGGGCCAGGGCCAACGTCCTGACTTTC
-	TRBV2	TRBJ2-1	-	CASSPTGLQFF	TGTGCCAGCAGTCCTACAGGATTGCAGTTCTTC
-	TRBV5-1	TRBJ2-7	-	CASRRDSAYEQYF	TGCGCCAGCAGACGGGACTCAGCCTACGAGCAGTACTTC
few	TRBV28	TRBJ2-5	TRBD2	CASISGREETQYF	TGTGCCAGCATTAGCGGGAGAGAAGAGACCCAGTACTTC
few	TRBV10-3	TRBJ2-3	TRBD2	CAISDLTGTSSTDTQYF	TGTGCCATCAGTGACCTTACCGGGACTAGTAGCACAGATACGCAGTATTTT
few	TRBV2	TRBJ2-3	-	CASSERTGTDTQYF	TGTGCCAGCAGTGAAAGAACAGGCACAGATACGCAGTATTTT
few	TRBV29-1	TRBJ2-1	-	CSVGANYNEQFF	TGCAGCGTTGGGGCTAACTACAATGAGCAGTTCTTC
-	TRBV29-1	TRBJ1-2	-	CSVPNLPGNGYTF	TGCAGCGTGCCGAACCTACCAGGGAATGGCTACACCTTC
few	TRBV30	TRBJ1-1	-	CAWSEVDSFTKNTEAFF	TGTGCCTGGAGTGAGGTGGACAGCTTTACAAAGAACACTGAAGCTTTCTTT
-	TRBV5-6	TRBJ2-1	-	CASTLFNEQFF	TGTGCCAGCACCCTATTTAATGAGCAGTTCTTC
-	TRBV30	TRBJ2-7	TRBD2	CAWNSGTSVAYEQYF	TGTGCCTGGAATAGCGGGACTAGCGTTGCCTACGAGCAGTACTTC
few	TRBV5-1	TRBJ2-7	TRBD2	CASSSTSGTYEQYF	TGCGCCAGCAGCTCGACTAGCGGGACCTACGAGCAGTACTTC
-	TRBV30	TRBJ2-5	-	CAWSQADQETQYF	TGTGCCTGGAGTCAAGCGGACCAAGAGACCCAGTACTTC
once	TRBV5-4	TRBJ2-2	TRBD2	CASSLRLVAGGTGELFF	TGTGCCAGCAGCTTGCGACTAGTAGCGGGAGGAACCGGGGAGCTGTTTTTT
-	TRBV15	TRBJ2-5	-	CATSRVFRGETQYF	TGTGCCACCAGCAGAGTATTCCGCGGAGAGACCCAGTACTTC
few	TRBV29-1	TRBJ2-7	-	CSVDLLKAHEQYF	TGCAGCGTTGATCTGCTCAAAGCCCACGAGCAGTACTTC
-	TRBV5-1	TRBJ2-3	-	CASSLTTSRTDTQYF	TGCGCCAGCAGCTTGACTACCTCCCGCACAGATACGCAGTATTTT
-	TRBV7-2	TRBJ1-2	-	CASSVSGYFYGYTF	TGTGCCAGCAGCGTATCAGGGTACTTCTATGGCTACACCTTC
-	TRBV29-1	TRBJ1-2	TRBD1	CSVAYLILTGGDYGYTF	TGCAGCGTTGCCTATCTCATTTTGACAGGGGGCGACTATGGCTACACCTTC
-	TRBV29-1	TRBJ2-7	TRBD1	CSVPRDRAPYEQYF	TGCAGCGTTCCTAGGGACAGAGCTCCTTACGAGCAGTACTTC
few	TRBV7-9	TRBJ2-3	-	CASSLQTDTQYF	TGTGCCAGCAGCTTACAAACAGATACGCAGTATTTT
few	TRBV28	TRBJ2-7	TRBD2	CASSLTSESYEQYF	TGTGCCAGCAGTTTGACTAGCGAGTCCTACGAGCAGTACTTC
-	TRBV16	TRBJ2-7	-	CASSQNGVPGHYEQYF	TGTGCCAGCAGCCAAAATGGTGTTCCCGGACACTACGAGCAGTACTTC
-	TRBV15	TRBJ2-7	-	CATSKALSWEQYF	TGTGCCACCAGCAAAGCCCTGTCTTGGGAGCAGTACTTC
-	TRBV4-1	TRBJ2-5	-	CASSQDGRVGETQYF	TGCGCCAGCAGCCAAGATGGCAGGGTCGGGGAGACCCAGTACTTC
few	TRBV19	TRBJ2-6	TRBD1	CASSIPNRGSGANVLTF	TGTGCCAGTAGCATTCCGAACAGGGGTTCGGGGGCCAACGTCCTGACTTTC
-	TRBV7-2	TRBJ2-7	TRBD1	CASSLTGGLTSSYEQYF	TGTGCCAGCAGCTTAACAGGGGGCCTTACAAGCTCCTACGAGCAGTACTTC
-	TRBV28	TRBJ2-3	-	CATGSRVTDTQYF	TGTGCCACCGGATCCAGGGTAACAGATACGCAGTATTTT
-	TRBV7-9	TRBJ2-3	-	CASSLDRGDTQYF	TGTGCCAGCAGCTTAGATCGGGGAGATACGCAGTATTTT
few	TRBV7-2	TRBJ2-2	-	CASSPRTGNAGELFF	TGTGCCAGCAGCCCTAGGACTGGGAACGCCGGGGAGCTGTTTTTT
-	TRBV5-4	TRBJ2-5	TRBD2	CASSLQSGREETQYF	TGTGCCAGCAGCCTCCAGAGCGGGAGGGAGGAGACCCAGTACTTC
-	TRBV11-2	TRBJ1-2	-	CASSLPGSYGYTF	TGTGCCAGCAGCTTACCAGGGTCCTATGGCTACACCTTC
few	TRBV5-6	TRBJ2-3	-	CASSPGGGPTTDTQYF	TGTGCCAGCAGTCCCGGAGGGGGCCCAACAACAGATACGCAGTATTTT
-	TRBV5-1	TRBJ2-3	-	CASSLVLASTDTQYF	TGCGCCAGCAGCTTGGTTCTGGCTAGCACAGATACGCAGTATTTT
-	TRBV28	TRBJ2-2	TRBD2	CASRRGGETGELFF	TGTGCCAGTCGGCGGGGGGGAGAGACCGGGGAGCTGTTTTTT